These T cell receptor beta chains were read from a single sample in a study of CD8 T cells in ankylosing spondylitis. MiXCR, run by TCRdb on the 5' RACE reads, gives a single entry per CDR3 protein. The table has 150,000 to 200,000 distinct CDR3 sequences, around 32% seen once. Sequenced input: synovial fluid, either unsorted or a sorted T cell fraction (not recorded which). Receptor source: a male donor with ankylosing spondylitis. CDR3s include the opening cysteine and the closing phenylalanine or tryptophan. Each record gives: CDR3 DNA, CDR3 protein, D gene, CDR3 length, V gene, J gene, clone size. The D gene is left open where the match is weak. Not every row has a clone size; where given, it reads once, few, many or a size class.

cdr3_nt: TGTGCCAGCAGTGGGAGTGGGGCGGGAGGGGCGGATACGCAGTATTTT; cdr3_aa: CASSGSGAGGADTQYF; d_call: TRBD2; cdr3_length: 16; v_call: TRBV2; j_call: TRBJ2-3; clone_size: .
cdr3_nt: TGTGCCAGCAGCTTAGTGGTGCCGGGGAGATCCTATAATTCACCCCTCCACTTT; cdr3_aa: CASSLVVPGRSYNSPLHF; d_call: .; cdr3_length: 18; v_call: TRBV11-2; j_call: TRBJ1-6; clone_size: once
cdr3_nt: TGTGCCATCAGTGAGTCCAGGACAGGGATGTTTTACAATGAGCAGTTCTTC; cdr3_aa: CAISESRTGMFYNEQFF; d_call: TRBD1; cdr3_length: 17; v_call: TRBV10-3; j_call: TRBJ2-1; clone_size: few
cdr3_nt: TGTGCCAGCAGCCACCATGGGTCTAGCGGGGCCTCCAAGGGGCAGTTCTTC; cdr3_aa: CASSHHGSSGASKGQFF; d_call: TRBD2; cdr3_length: 17; v_call: TRBV3-1; j_call: TRBJ2-1; clone_size: .
cdr3_nt: TGTGCCAGCAGCCAACTCGACCCTGCGAACACCGGGGAGCTGTTTTTT; cdr3_aa: CASSQLDPANTGELFF; d_call: .; cdr3_length: 16; v_call: TRBV4-2; j_call: TRBJ2-2; clone_size: .
cdr3_nt: TGTGCCAGCAGTTTTACTAGCGGGAGTGGGGAGACCCAGTACTTC; cdr3_aa: CASSFTSGSGETQYF; d_call: TRBD2; cdr3_length: 15; v_call: TRBV28; j_call: TRBJ2-5; clone_size: .
cdr3_nt: TGTGCCAGCAGTTTAGCCAGGGGACATGGCTACACCTTC; cdr3_aa: CASSLARGHGYTF; d_call: .; cdr3_length: 13; v_call: TRBV12-3/TRBV12-4; j_call: TRBJ1-2; clone_size: many
cdr3_nt: TGCAGTACCACTTTCCCCGAAGTAGAGCAGTACTTC; cdr3_aa: CSTTFPEVEQYF; d_call: .; cdr3_length: 12; v_call: TRBV20-1; j_call: TRBJ2-7; clone_size: many
cdr3_nt: TGTGCCAGCAGTTTTCTAGCGGGGAGGACCGGCACAGATACGCAGTATTTT; cdr3_aa: CASSFLAGRTGTDTQYF; d_call: TRBD2; cdr3_length: 17; v_call: TRBV27; j_call: TRBJ2-3; clone_size: .
cdr3_nt: TGCGCCAGCAGCCGGGACTTTATCACAGATACGCAGTATTTT; cdr3_aa: CASSRDFITDTQYF; d_call: .; cdr3_length: 14; v_call: TRBV5-1; j_call: TRBJ2-3; clone_size: once
cdr3_nt: TGTGCCAGCACCGCGGGACTAGCGACCTACAATGAGCAGTTCTTC; cdr3_aa: CASTAGLATYNEQFF; d_call: TRBD2; cdr3_length: 15; v_call: TRBV28; j_call: TRBJ2-1; clone_size: .
cdr3_nt: TGTGCCATCAGTGTGGGCCTCAATGAGCAGTTCTTC; cdr3_aa: CAISVGLNEQFF; d_call: .; cdr3_length: 12; v_call: TRBV10-3; j_call: TRBJ2-1; clone_size: many
cdr3_nt: TGCGCCAGCAGGGGAGAAGTCCCAGATACGCAGTATTTT; cdr3_aa: CASRGEVPDTQYF; d_call: .; cdr3_length: 13; v_call: TRBV5-1; j_call: TRBJ2-3; clone_size: .
cdr3_nt: TGTGCCATCAGTGAAGGGGGTTATGAAGCTTTCTTT; cdr3_aa: CAISEGGYEAFF; d_call: .; cdr3_length: 12; v_call: TRBV10-3; j_call: TRBJ1-1; clone_size: few
cdr3_nt: TGTGCCAGCTTCGTTGGAGGGGGGGTCAATCAGCCCCAGCATTTT; cdr3_aa: CASFVGGGVNQPQHF; d_call: .; cdr3_length: 15; v_call: TRBV28; j_call: TRBJ1-5; clone_size: many
cdr3_nt: TGTGCCAGCAGTAGCGGGCAGACGAACACCGGGGAGCTGTTTTTT; cdr3_aa: CASSSGQTNTGELFF; d_call: .; cdr3_length: 15; v_call: TRBV27; j_call: TRBJ2-2; clone_size: many
cdr3_nt: TGTGCCATCAGTGAGGGACTAGCGGGAGGTGGGGATGAGCAGTTCTTC; cdr3_aa: CAISEGLAGGGDEQFF; d_call: TRBD2; cdr3_length: 16; v_call: TRBV10-3; j_call: TRBJ2-1; clone_size: .
cdr3_nt: TGTGCCAGCAGTTACGAGGTGAACACTGAAGCTTTCTTT; cdr3_aa: CASSYEVNTEAFF; d_call: .; cdr3_length: 13; v_call: TRBV6-5; j_call: TRBJ1-1; clone_size: few
cdr3_nt: TGTGCCAGCACCCGACAGGGGGCAGCTAATGAAAAACTGTTTTTT; cdr3_aa: CASTRQGAANEKLFF; d_call: TRBD1; cdr3_length: 15; v_call: TRBV6-1; j_call: TRBJ1-4; clone_size: .
cdr3_nt: TGCAGCGTCGGACTTGACTACAATGAGCAGTTCTTC; cdr3_aa: CSVGLDYNEQFF; d_call: .; cdr3_length: 12; v_call: TRBV29-1; j_call: TRBJ2-1; clone_size: .
cdr3_nt: TGTGCCACCAGTTTCGGGGACAGGGGCGACAATGAGCAGTTCTTC; cdr3_aa: CATSFGDRGDNEQFF; d_call: TRBD1; cdr3_length: 15; v_call: TRBV24-1; j_call: TRBJ2-1; clone_size: .
cdr3_nt: TGTGCCAGCAGTTTTCGGACAGTTACCCTCTCTGGGGCCAACGTCCTGACTTTC; cdr3_aa: CASSFRTVTLSGANVLTF; d_call: .; cdr3_length: 18; v_call: TRBV12-3/TRBV12-4; j_call: TRBJ2-6; clone_size: .
cdr3_nt: TGTGCCAGCTCACCGGGACAGGGTGGATCCTACGAGCAGTACTTC; cdr3_aa: CASSPGQGGSYEQYF; d_call: TRBD1; cdr3_length: 15; v_call: TRBV18; j_call: TRBJ2-7; clone_size: few
cdr3_nt: TGTGCCAGCAGTTCCCCGCGCCCTGCCACTGAAGCTTTCTTT; cdr3_aa: CASSSPRPATEAFF; d_call: .; cdr3_length: 14; v_call: TRBV6-2/TRBV6-3; j_call: TRBJ1-1; clone_size: few
cdr3_nt: TGTGCCAGCAGTCCCAGGGCAGGGGGCTATGGCTACACCTTC; cdr3_aa: CASSPRAGGYGYTF; d_call: TRBD1; cdr3_length: 14; v_call: TRBV12-3/TRBV12-4; j_call: TRBJ1-2; clone_size: few
cdr3_nt: TGCAGTGCGGGGCGGGACTACGCCAATGAGCAGTTCTTC; cdr3_aa: CSAGRDYANEQFF; d_call: TRBD2; cdr3_length: 13; v_call: TRBV20-1; j_call: TRBJ2-1; clone_size: few
cdr3_nt: TGTGCCTGGGCGACTAGCGGGGGGTCAGATACGCAGTATTTT; cdr3_aa: CAWATSGGSDTQYF; d_call: TRBD2; cdr3_length: 14; v_call: TRBV30; j_call: TRBJ2-3; clone_size: .
cdr3_nt: TGTGCCAGCAGCTTTGGACATACAGGGAACTATGGCTACACCTTC; cdr3_aa: CASSFGHTGNYGYTF; d_call: .; cdr3_length: 15; v_call: TRBV7-6; j_call: TRBJ1-2; clone_size: few
cdr3_nt: TGCGCCAGCAGCTTGCAATCGACGGGGAGTTCCTACGAGCAGTACTTC; cdr3_aa: CASSLQSTGSSYEQYF; d_call: .; cdr3_length: 16; v_call: TRBV5-1; j_call: TRBJ2-7; clone_size: .
cdr3_nt: TGTGCCAGCAGCTTGGAATTATATGGCTACACCTTC; cdr3_aa: CASSLELYGYTF; d_call: .; cdr3_length: 12; v_call: TRBV5-6; j_call: TRBJ1-2; clone_size: few
cdr3_nt: TGTGCCAGCAGTTGGGACGGAGACACAGATACGCAGTATTTT; cdr3_aa: CASSWDGDTDTQYF; d_call: .; cdr3_length: 14; v_call: TRBV6-2/TRBV6-3; j_call: TRBJ2-3; clone_size: .
cdr3_nt: TGCAGCGGATCGAACACTGAAGCTTTCTTT; cdr3_aa: CSGSNTEAFF; d_call: .; cdr3_length: 10; v_call: TRBV29-1; j_call: TRBJ1-1; clone_size: .
cdr3_nt: TGTGCCTGGAGTGGAGGGGGGGCCCAAGATACGCAGTATTTT; cdr3_aa: CAWSGGGAQDTQYF; d_call: .; cdr3_length: 14; v_call: TRBV30; j_call: TRBJ2-3; clone_size: once
cdr3_nt: TGTGCCATCAGTGAGCCGGACAGGGGGCGTTCGACTGAAGCTTTCTTT; cdr3_aa: CAISEPDRGRSTEAFF; d_call: TRBD1; cdr3_length: 16; v_call: TRBV10-3; j_call: TRBJ1-1; clone_size: .
cdr3_nt: TGTGCCCAGGGGTCGGCCCAGACGGTTAATAGCAATCAGCCCCAGCATTTT; cdr3_aa: CAQGSAQTVNSNQPQHF; d_call: .; cdr3_length: 17; v_call: TRBV12-3/TRBV12-4; j_call: TRBJ1-5; clone_size: few
cdr3_nt: TGTGCCAGCGTTCAATTACAGGGGACCCACACTGAAGCTTTCTTT; cdr3_aa: CASVQLQGTHTEAFF; d_call: TRBD1; cdr3_length: 15; v_call: TRBV18; j_call: TRBJ1-1; clone_size: .
cdr3_nt: TGTGCCAGCAGCGTAACAGAAGAGACCCAGTACTTC; cdr3_aa: CASSVTEETQYF; d_call: .; cdr3_length: 12; v_call: TRBV9; j_call: TRBJ2-5; clone_size: .
cdr3_nt: TGCAGTGCTAGAGGTGGGGGCACCGGATTTCTAGCCAAAAACATTCAGTACTTC; cdr3_aa: CSARGGGTGFLAKNIQYF; d_call: .; cdr3_length: 18; v_call: TRBV20-1; j_call: TRBJ2-4; clone_size: once
cdr3_nt: TGTGCCAGCAGTTTAATTGGGGGTGCGAACACCGGGGAGCTGTTTTTT; cdr3_aa: CASSLIGGANTGELFF; d_call: .; cdr3_length: 16; v_call: TRBV28; j_call: TRBJ2-2; clone_size: few
cdr3_nt: TGTGCCACCAGTGACACTAGCGGGAGACACAATGAGCAGTTCTTC; cdr3_aa: CATSDTSGRHNEQFF; d_call: TRBD2; cdr3_length: 15; v_call: TRBV24-1; j_call: TRBJ2-1; clone_size: .
cdr3_nt: TGTGCCAGCAGTTACTCCCCGGGGCCACCCTACGAGCAGTACTTC; cdr3_aa: CASSYSPGPPYEQYF; d_call: .; cdr3_length: 15; v_call: TRBV6-2/TRBV6-3; j_call: TRBJ2-7; clone_size: many
cdr3_nt: TGTGCCAGCAGCTTAGTGTACGAGCAGTACTTC; cdr3_aa: CASSLVYEQYF; d_call: .; cdr3_length: 11; v_call: TRBV7-2; j_call: TRBJ2-7; clone_size: many
cdr3_nt: TGTGCCAGCAGTCCCGGCGGTAGGGCAGGCGATACGCAGTATTTT; cdr3_aa: CASSPGGRAGDTQYF; d_call: .; cdr3_length: 15; v_call: TRBV12-3/TRBV12-4; j_call: TRBJ2-3; clone_size: .
cdr3_nt: TGCAGTGCTGGGGCAGGGACGTACTCTGGGGCCAACGTCCTGACTTTC; cdr3_aa: CSAGAGTYSGANVLTF; d_call: .; cdr3_length: 16; v_call: TRBV20-1; j_call: TRBJ2-6; clone_size: .
cdr3_nt: TGTGCCAGCAGCTCGTCCATAGGGGAGCTGTTTTTT; cdr3_aa: CASSSSIGELFF; d_call: .; cdr3_length: 12; v_call: TRBV7-2; j_call: TRBJ2-2; clone_size: .
cdr3_nt: TGTGCCAGCAGTCGACAGGGAAGCTCCTATAATTCACCCCTCCACTTT; cdr3_aa: CASSRQGSSYNSPLHF; d_call: TRBD1; cdr3_length: 16; v_call: TRBV12-3/TRBV12-4; j_call: TRBJ1-6; clone_size: many
cdr3_nt: TGTGCCTGGAGTGTACTTAGGGATGGCTACACCTTC; cdr3_aa: CAWSVLRDGYTF; d_call: .; cdr3_length: 12; v_call: TRBV30; j_call: TRBJ1-2; clone_size: many
cdr3_nt: TGTGCCACCAGCAGAGATCTAAGGGGTGACAATGAGCAGTTCTTC; cdr3_aa: CATSRDLRGDNEQFF; d_call: .; cdr3_length: 15; v_call: TRBV15; j_call: TRBJ2-1; clone_size: few
cdr3_nt: TGTGCCAGCAGTCCTTACAGGGGTTTCACTGAAGCTTTCTTT; cdr3_aa: CASSPYRGFTEAFF; d_call: TRBD1; cdr3_length: 14; v_call: TRBV3-1; j_call: TRBJ1-1; clone_size: few
cdr3_nt: TGCGCCAGCAGCCGGGCCCCCGACCAAGAGACCCAGTACTTC; cdr3_aa: CASSRAPDQETQYF; d_call: .; cdr3_length: 14; v_call: TRBV5-1; j_call: TRBJ2-5; clone_size: .
cdr3_nt: TGTGCCAGCAGTGACCCACGGACAGGTCAAACAAATTCACCCCTCCACTTT; cdr3_aa: CASSDPRTGQTNSPLHF; d_call: TRBD1; cdr3_length: 17; v_call: TRBV6-4; j_call: TRBJ1-6; clone_size: .
cdr3_nt: TGCAGTGCTATGGACCATCCTGCGGAGCCCCAGCATTTT; cdr3_aa: CSAMDHPAEPQHF; d_call: .; cdr3_length: 13; v_call: TRBV20-1; j_call: TRBJ1-5; clone_size: .
cdr3_nt: TGTGCCAGCAGTTTGGGTACAGGGGGCAGGAATCAGCCCCAGCATTTT; cdr3_aa: CASSLGTGGRNQPQHF; d_call: TRBD1; cdr3_length: 16; v_call: TRBV12-3/TRBV12-4; j_call: TRBJ1-5; clone_size: many
cdr3_nt: TGTGCCAGCAGCGTAGAGAGTAGCGGGGGAAAAGAGACCCAGTACTTC; cdr3_aa: CASSVESSGGKETQYF; d_call: TRBD2; cdr3_length: 16; v_call: TRBV9; j_call: TRBJ2-5; clone_size: few
cdr3_nt: TGTGCCAGCACGGAATCGGCAGTGGGAAATCAGCCCCAGCATTTT; cdr3_aa: CASTESAVGNQPQHF; d_call: .; cdr3_length: 15; v_call: TRBV2; j_call: TRBJ1-5; clone_size: .